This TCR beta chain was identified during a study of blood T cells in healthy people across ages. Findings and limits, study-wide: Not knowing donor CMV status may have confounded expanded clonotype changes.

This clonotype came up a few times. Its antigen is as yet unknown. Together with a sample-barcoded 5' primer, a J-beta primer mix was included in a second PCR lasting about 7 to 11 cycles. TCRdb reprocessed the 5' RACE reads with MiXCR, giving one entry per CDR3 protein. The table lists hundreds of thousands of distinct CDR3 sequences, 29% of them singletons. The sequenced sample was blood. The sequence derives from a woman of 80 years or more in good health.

The CDR3 coding sequence is TGCGCCAGCAGCTCAGCGACAGGGACTTCGAACACTGAAGCTTTCTTT. Amino acid sequence: CASSSATGTSNTEAFF. J is TRBJ1-1 and V is TRBV5-1, with 7 positions matching TRBD1. This CDR3 is 16 amino acids long. Germline V gene sequence: CDR1 SGHRS, CDR2 YFSETQ. Germline trimming cut 3 bases from V and 1 base from J; bases unmatched to any gene: 9.